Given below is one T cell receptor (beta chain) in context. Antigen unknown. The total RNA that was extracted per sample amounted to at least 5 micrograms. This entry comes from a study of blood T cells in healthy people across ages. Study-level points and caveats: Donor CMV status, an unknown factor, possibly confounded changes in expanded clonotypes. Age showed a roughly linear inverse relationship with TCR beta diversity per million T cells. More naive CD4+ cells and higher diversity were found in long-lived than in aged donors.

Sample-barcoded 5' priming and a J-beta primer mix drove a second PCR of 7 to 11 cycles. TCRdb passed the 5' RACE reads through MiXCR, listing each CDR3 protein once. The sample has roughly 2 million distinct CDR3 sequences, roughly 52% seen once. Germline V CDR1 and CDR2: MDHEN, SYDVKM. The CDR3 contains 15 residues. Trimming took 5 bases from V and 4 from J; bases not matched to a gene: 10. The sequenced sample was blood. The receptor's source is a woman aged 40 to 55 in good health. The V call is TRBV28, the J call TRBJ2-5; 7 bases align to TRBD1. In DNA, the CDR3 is TGTGCCAGCAGTCCCCCAGACGACAGGGTAGAGACCCAGTACTTC. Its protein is CASSPPDDRVETQYF.